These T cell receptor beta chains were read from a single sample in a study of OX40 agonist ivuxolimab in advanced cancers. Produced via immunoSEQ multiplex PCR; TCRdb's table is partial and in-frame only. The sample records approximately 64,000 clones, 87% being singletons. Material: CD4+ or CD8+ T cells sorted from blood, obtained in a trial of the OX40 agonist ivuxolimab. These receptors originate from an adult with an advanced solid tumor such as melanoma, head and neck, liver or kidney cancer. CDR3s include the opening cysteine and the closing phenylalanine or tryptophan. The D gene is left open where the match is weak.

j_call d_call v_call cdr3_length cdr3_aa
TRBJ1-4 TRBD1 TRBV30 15 CAWSEGQVENEKLFF
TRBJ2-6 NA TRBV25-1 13 CASMPSGANVLTF
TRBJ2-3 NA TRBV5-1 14 CASSLGQGYDTQYF
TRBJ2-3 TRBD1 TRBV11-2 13 CASSSGQVLTQYF
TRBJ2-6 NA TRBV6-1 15 CASSEVWEMNNVLTF
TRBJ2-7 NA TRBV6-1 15 CASSENERRGYEQYF
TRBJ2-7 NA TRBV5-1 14 CASSSAGLVNEQYF
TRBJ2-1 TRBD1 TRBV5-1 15 CASSFGQESVNEQFF
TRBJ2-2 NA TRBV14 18 CASSQDQAYRANTGELFF
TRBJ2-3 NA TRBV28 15 CASSLLGAQPDTQYF
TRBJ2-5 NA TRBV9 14 CASSVGATQETQYF
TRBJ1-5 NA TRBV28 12 CASGGGGQPQHF
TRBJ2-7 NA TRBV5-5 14 CASKKVGDSYEQYF
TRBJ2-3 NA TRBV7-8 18 CASSSAIQVDSYTDTQYF
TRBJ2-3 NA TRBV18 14 CASSPPSVEDTQYF
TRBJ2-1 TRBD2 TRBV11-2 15 CASSLEREGHNEQFF
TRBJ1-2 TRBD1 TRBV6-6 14 CASTADREDYGYTF
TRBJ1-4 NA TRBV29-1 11 CSATENEKLFF
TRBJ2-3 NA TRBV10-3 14 CAISESRGTDTQYF
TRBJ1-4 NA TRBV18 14 CASSPAGAREKLFF
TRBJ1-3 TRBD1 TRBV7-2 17 CASSRWDRQFSGNTIYF
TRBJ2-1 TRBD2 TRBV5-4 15 CASRPGTSPYNEQFF
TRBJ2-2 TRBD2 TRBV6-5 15 CASSYRLSGTGELFF
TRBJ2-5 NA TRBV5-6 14 CASSFLAEQETQYF
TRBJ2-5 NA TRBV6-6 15 CASSLEGGGGETQYF
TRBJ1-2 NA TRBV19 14 CASRRTDLNYGYTF
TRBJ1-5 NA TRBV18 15 CASSLQTGADQPQHF
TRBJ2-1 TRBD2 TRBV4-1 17 CASSQVSGLASYNEQFF
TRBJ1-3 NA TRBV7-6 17 CASSLVQGTISGNTIYF
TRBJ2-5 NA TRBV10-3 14 CAISGDGSNRAQYF
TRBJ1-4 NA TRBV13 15 CASSRSGARGEKLFF
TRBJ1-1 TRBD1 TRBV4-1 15 CASRPISEGATEAFF
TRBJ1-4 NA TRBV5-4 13 CASSLDSDEKLFF
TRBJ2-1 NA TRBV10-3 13 CAISEVKYNEQFF
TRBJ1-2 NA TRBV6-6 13 CALNGGTLGGYTF
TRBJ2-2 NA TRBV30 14 CAWGRTANTGELFF
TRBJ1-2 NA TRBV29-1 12 CSVVDHDYGYTF
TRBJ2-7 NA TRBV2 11 CASSAAYEQYF
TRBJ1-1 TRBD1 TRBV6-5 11 CASSQGAEAFF
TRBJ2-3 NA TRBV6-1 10 CASSLEVQYF
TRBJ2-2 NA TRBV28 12 CASSHNRGELFF